This entry describes one T cell receptor (beta chain). The data stem from a study of blood T cell repertoires in COVID-19. The overall study: Donors in the United States, Italy and Spain gave samples during acute or convalescent COVID-19. PBMCs, B-cell-depleted T cells, or T cells provided the cDNA or gDNA that made up the material.

Between the trimmed V and J ends, which lost 9 bases and 2 bases, there was a span of 17 bases. Germline assignment: CDR1 LNHDA and CDR2 SQIVND (reference sequence). The CDR3 runs to 15 residues. Original analysis: Estimation of nucleated cell counts relied on the amplification of reference gene primers. Libraries were prepared by immunoSEQ multiplex PCR; TCRdb keeps only in-frame clonotypes and omits some of them. V and J calls and clone size are copied from that table; D and trimming were computed from the DNA. The table has 140,000 or so clones, 60% to 85% seen once; the top ten hold around a sixth.

The sequenced sample consisted of peripheral blood. The sequence derives from a man aged 50-60 years with acute or convalescent COVID-19. The rearrangement uses TRBV19 and TRBJ1-5; a weak D match, TRBD1 (5 bases). CDR3 loop: CASYGAGVGNQPQHF. The CDR3 DNA reads TGTGCCAGCTACGGGGCGGGGGTTGGCAATCAGCCCCAGCATTTT.